The 9 T cell receptor beta chains in this list originate from one sample, sequenced in a study of T cell responses to AZD1222 COVID-19 vaccine (dated by TCRdb to about 2021). The library relied on the immunoSEQ multiplex PCR assay. The immuneACCESS repertoire file appears here via TCRdb, limited to in-frame rearrangements. These files lack a portion of the clones; in checked studies, under half of the deficit traces to unresolved V genes, and the cause of the others is not known. The sample table contains 57,000 or so clones; only one count was recorded for roughly 80% of them. Roughly 3.5% of the sample comes from the top ten. The label giving this sample's time point can be read as: about 28 days (+/-7) after the second vaccine dose. Sequences were derived from peripheral blood, sampled 28 days after the second AZD1222 dose. The receptors were sampled from an adult who received the AZD1222 COVID-19 vaccine.

The rearrangement links TRBV10-1 to TRBJ1-5; D remains unclear. CDR1 is WNHNN, CDR2 SYGVQD, per germline (reference sequence). V lost 6 bases and J lost 0, with 9 bases in between. The CDR3 is made up of 14 amino acids. CDR3 coding DNA: TGCGCCAGCAGGGGTCCTTATAGCAATCAGCCCCAGCATTTT. Translated: CASRGPYSNQPQHF.

This clone was seen only once. The chain joins TRBV14 to TRBJ2-1, with 9 bases lining up with TRBD2. Germline V gene sequence: CDR1 SGHDN, CDR2 FVKESK. J lost 6 bases, V lost 2 bases, and 11 bases had no gene match. CDR3 size: 17 residues. The CDR3 region has the DNA TGTGCCAGCAGCCAAAGCCCGGGGCTAGCGGGGTTCAATGAGCAGTTCTTC. Its translation: CASSQSPGLAGFNEQFF.

The chain combines TRBV5-8 with TRBJ1-5; no definite D call. The CDR3 is 12 amino acids. CDR1 is SGHTS, CDR2 YDEGEE, per germline. V lost 1 base and J 5 bases, leaving 4 bases between the germline ends. The CDR3 bases are TGTGCCAGCAGCTTGCGGGATCAGCCCCAGCATTTT. Protein: CASSLRDQPQHF.

This clone was seen a handful of times. The chain employs TRBV3-1 (or the pseudogene TRBV3-2) and TRBJ2-5; 8 bases line up with TRBD2. The CDR3 extends over 17 amino acids. With 4 bases clipped from V and 6 bases from J, the junction kept 16 bases outside the gene matches. CDR1 is LGHDT and CDR2 is YNNKEL in the germline V gene (reference sequence). The chain's CDR3 is CASSPISGRSGGKTQYF. The CDR3 nucleotides are TGTGCCAGCAGCCCAATATCGGGACGGAGCGGGGGAAAGACCCAGTACTTC.

There are a few counts of this clone. V and J are TRBV5-8 and TRBJ2-5; 8 positions match TRBD2. The CDR3 spans 17 residues. Germline lookup yields CDR1 SGHTS and CDR2 YDEGEE. Losses at the gene ends were 0 bases for V and 0 bases for J; bases not matched to a gene: 7. CDR3 loop: CASSLVGGGSYQETQYF. The CDR3 bases are TGTGCCAGCAGCTTGGTGGGCGGGGGGTCTTACCAAGAGACCCAGTACTTC.

V usage is TRBV9 and J usage is TRBJ1-6; D might be TRBD1 (6 bases). V shed 4 bases and J shed 7 bases, with 12 bases lying between them. CDR1 and CDR2 (germline): SGDLS, YYNGEE. The CDR3 is 14 residues long. CDR3 region: CASSPEGVNSPLHF. The CDR3 nucleotides are TGTGCCAGCAGCCCCGAGGGGGTGAATTCACCCCTCCACTTT.

The gene calls are TRBV3-1 (or the pseudogene TRBV3-2) and TRBJ1-2; no definite D call. Trimming pared 3 bases from V and 5 bases from J, leaving 13 bases between. The CDR3 has 14 amino acids. CDR1 is LGHDT and CDR2 is YNNKEL in the germline V gene (reference sequence). The CDR3 nucleotides read TGTGCCAGCAGCCATGGGGTACAGCCGTATGGCTACACCTTC. Its protein product is CASSHGVQPYGYTF.

This clone has just a few counts. The rearrangement uses TRBV5-6 and TRBJ1-5; the D gene is possibly TRBD1 (6 bases). Trimming left V 4 bases short and J 0 bases short, with 11 bases between. The V gene's germline CDR1 is SGHDT and CDR2 YYEEEE. There are 15 residues in the CDR3. The CDR3 nucleotides read TGTGCCAGCAGCGAAGGACAGTATAGCAATCAGCCCCAGCATTTT. Its translation is CASSEGQYSNQPQHF.

The CDR3 coding sequence is TGTGCCAGTAGTATAGGTCTAGAGGAGACCCAGTACTTC. Translating gives CASSIGLEETQYF. The rearrangement links TRBV19 to TRBJ2-5; D ambiguous. The CDR3 is made up of 13 amino acids. From germline, CDR1 is LNHDA and CDR2 SQIVND (reference sequence). Deletions cut 1 base from V and 5 bases from J, with 8 bases between. The complete variable domain, with remaining parts taken from reference TRBV19 and TRBJ2-5, reads DGGITQSPKYLFRKEGQNVTLSCEQNLNHDAMYWYRQDPGQGLRLIYYSQIVNDFQKGDIAEGYSVSREKKESFPLTVTSAQKNPTAFYLCASSIGLEETQYFGPGTRLLVL.